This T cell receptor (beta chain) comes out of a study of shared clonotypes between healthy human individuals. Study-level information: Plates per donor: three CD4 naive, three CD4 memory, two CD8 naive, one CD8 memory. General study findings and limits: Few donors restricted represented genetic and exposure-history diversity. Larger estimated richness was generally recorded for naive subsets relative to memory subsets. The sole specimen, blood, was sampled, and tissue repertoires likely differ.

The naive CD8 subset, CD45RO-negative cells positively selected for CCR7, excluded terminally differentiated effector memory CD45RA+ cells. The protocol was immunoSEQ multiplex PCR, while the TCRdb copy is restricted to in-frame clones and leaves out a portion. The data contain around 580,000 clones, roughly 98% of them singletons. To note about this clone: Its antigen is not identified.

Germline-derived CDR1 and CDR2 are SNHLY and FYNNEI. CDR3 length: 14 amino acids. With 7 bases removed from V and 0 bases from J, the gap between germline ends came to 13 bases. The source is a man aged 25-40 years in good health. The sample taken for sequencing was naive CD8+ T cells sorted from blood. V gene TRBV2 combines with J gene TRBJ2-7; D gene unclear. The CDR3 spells CASTTYKSSYEQYF. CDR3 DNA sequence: TGTGCCAGCACCACCTATAAAAGCTCCTACGAGCAGTACTTC.